This T cell receptor (beta chain) was retrieved from a study of CD4 T cells in relation to SARS-CoV-2 and coronaviruses. Overall study findings and caveats: The assay detects memory recall responses, not culture-primed primary responses.

Concerning this clone itself: Its antigen is unidentified.

CD4+ T cells from unexposed donors were obtained before the COVID-19 pandemic (2011-2018). The CDR3 has 15 residues. Germline V gene lookup returns CDR1 SGDLS and CDR2 YYNGEE. V lost 0 bases, J lost 4 bases, and 10 bases lay in between. Measured with immunoSEQ multiplex PCR; TCRdb has only the in-frame clones, and not every one. The table shows about 68,000 clones, with roughly 93% occurring only once. The origin of this receptor is a human donor in good health. The rearrangement uses TRBV9 and TRBJ2-2; a weak D match, TRBD2 (5 bases). The sample was naive CD4+ T cells from PBMCs. Subset specified: naive CD4+ T cells isolated by negative enrichment. The CDR3 is CASSVDEGSTGELFF. In nucleotides, the CDR3 is TGTGCCAGCAGCGTAGACGAGGGTTCCACCGGGGAGCTGTTTTTT. Variable domain in full (rest from reference TRBV9 and TRBJ2-2): DSGVTQTPKHLITATGQRVTLRCSPRSGDLSVYWYQQSLDQGLQFLIQYYNGEERAKGNILERFSAQQFPDLHSELNLSSLELGDSALYFCASSVDEGSTGELFFGEGSRLTVL.